The 19 T cell receptor beta chains given below trace back to one sample, sequenced in a study of early T cells in non-severe SARS-CoV-2 infection. MiXCR, run by TCRdb on the 5' RACE reads, gives a single entry per CDR3 protein. The sample yields approximately 30,000 distinct CDR3 sequences, about 3.9% seen once. The specimen sequenced was whole blood. The receptor source for this set is an adult who was a healthcare worker with PCR-confirmed SARS-CoV-2 infection or an uninfected control (not recorded which).

In this sample, this clonotype turned up many times. The V gene is TRBV5-4, the J gene TRBJ2-7; D possibly corresponds to TRBD2 (7 bases). Germline CDR1 is SGHNT and CDR2 is YYREEE (reference sequence). V shed 5 bases and J shed 2 bases, with 20 bases lying between them. This CDR3 has 16 amino acids. CDR3 protein: CASSYRAGASAYEQYF. The CDR3 DNA follows: TGTGCCAGCAGTTACCGGGCGGGGGCGAGCGCCTACGAGCAGTACTTC.

This clonotype is a singleton in its sample. The rearrangement uses TRBV10-3 and TRBJ2-7; 7 positions match TRBD2. Germline loops: CDR1 ENHRY, CDR2 SYGVKD. This CDR3 is 18 amino acids long. The V segment lost 3 bases and the J segment 2 bases; nucleotides outside the gene matches: 16. CDR3 residues: CAISDRDLGAGVTYEQYF. In nucleotides, the CDR3 is TGTGCCATCAGTGACCGCGACCTCGGGGCGGGAGTTACCTACGAGCAGTACTTC.

This clonotype was counted many times. The J gene is TRBJ1-1, the V gene TRBV5-6; D may be TRBD1 (5 bases). Trimming stripped 4 bases from V and 0 bases from J, with 7 bases between. The germline gives CDR1 SGHDT, CDR2 YYEEEE. The CDR3 has 13 residues. The CDR3 sequence: CASSRDVNTEAFF. The CDR3 DNA follows: TGTGCCAGCAGCAGGGACGTGAACACTGAAGCTTTCTTT.

This clonotype came up many times. V usage is TRBV7-2 and J usage is TRBJ1-1, with D uncertain. This CDR3 has 13 amino acids. Between the trimmed V and J ends, which lost 1 base and 4 bases, there was a span of 7 bases. Germline V gene lookup returns CDR1 SGHTA and CDR2 FQGNSA. The CDR3 sequence: CASSLVTVTEAFF. The CDR3 nucleotides read TGTGCCAGCAGCTTAGTCACAGTCACTGAAGCTTTCTTT.

This clonotype was picked up many times. The chain uses TRBV7-9 and TRBJ1-1, with D uncertain. The CDR3 sequence is 11 residues long. Between the trimmed V and J ends, which lost 1 base and 11 bases, there was a span of 8 bases. The germline gives CDR1 SEHNR, CDR2 FQNEAQ (reference sequence). CDR3 sequence: CASSLGGGAFF. The DNA of the CDR3 is TGTGCCAGCAGCTTAGGGGGAGGGGCTTTCTTT.

This clonotype was observed a handful of times. CDR3 loop: CSVEEGRGEQYF. Here the CDR3 DNA reads TGCAGCGTTGAAGAAGGGAGAGGCGAGCAGTACTTC. The genes are TRBV29-1 and TRBJ2-7; the D gene is possibly TRBD2 (5 bases). CDR1 SQVTM and CDR2 ANQGSEA come from the germline V gene. The V end lost 0 bases, the J end lost 6 bases, and 9 bases lay between the germline ends. The CDR3 loop spans 12 amino acids.

This clonotype was detected ten times or more. The chain combines TRBV4-1 with TRBJ1-1; TRBD1 might be the D (5 bases). CDR1 MGHRA and CDR2 YSYEKL come from the germline V gene. The CDR3 runs 16 residues. Trimming cost V 3 bases and J 4 bases, with 18 bases left between them. CDR3 sequence (DNA): TGCGCCAGCAGCCAGGAAGTCCGGGGGTCGGGCACTGAAGCTTTCTTT. It translates to CASSQEVRGSGTEAFF.

In its sample, this clonotype was seen many times. V usage is TRBV20-1 and J usage is TRBJ2-1; maybe TRBD2 (5 bases). From germline, CDR1 is DFQATT and CDR2 SNEGSKA (reference sequence). The CDR3 is made up of 11 amino acids. V shed 6 bases and J shed 12 bases, with 15 bases lying between them. CDR3: CSAPLGVTQFF. The CDR3 bases are TGCAGTGCGCCTCTCGGGGTGACGCAGTTCTTC.

Ten or more counts support this clonotype. The V and J genes are TRBV20-1 and TRBJ2-4, with D possibly matching TRBD2 (6 bases). This CDR3 contains 16 residues. Trimming cost V 1 base and J 0 bases, with 13 bases left between them. CDR1 is DFQATT and CDR2 is SNEGSKA in the germline V gene (reference sequence). The CDR3 DNA follows: TGCAGTGCTAGAGCACCGGGACTGGGAGCCAAAAACATTCAGTACTTC. Its protein product is CSARAPGLGAKNIQYF.

By share of the sample, this clonotype is medium-sized. The chain uses TRBV11-2 and TRBJ2-1; TRBD1 might be the D (6 bases). The CDR3 spans 15 residues. Trimming shortened V by 2 bases and J by 10 bases, and 18 bases separated the two germline ends. Looked up from germline, CDR1 is SGHAT and CDR2 is FQNNGV. CDR3 sequence (DNA): TGTGCCAGCAGCTTAACCCCCGGGACACCGACCGAGCAGTTCTTC. Protein: CASSLTPGTPTEQFF.

The chain combines TRBV27 with TRBJ2-5; D is perhaps TRBD2 (6 bases). The CDR3 runs to 15 residues. Trimming removed 2 bases from V and 2 bases from J, with 12 bases in between. CDR1 and CDR2 (germline): MNHEY, SMNVEV (reference sequence). This CDR3 reads CASSLKAGPQETQYF. The CDR3 bases are TGTGCCAGCAGTTTAAAGGCGGGACCACAAGAGACCCAGTACTTC.

This clonotype was found many times. The chain joins TRBV29-1 to TRBJ1-2, with D perhaps TRBD1 (5 bases). Germline CDR1 is SQVTM and CDR2 is ANQGSEA. CDR3 size: 11 residues. V was pared by 4 bases and J by 4 bases, with 7 bases between. The CDR3 nucleotides read TGCAGCGTTGGGGACGGCTATGGCTACACCTTC. It encodes CSVGDGYGYTF.

This clonotype was found many times. The V call is TRBV7-2, the J call TRBJ2-7; a weak D match, TRBD1 (6 bases). V dropped 1 base and J dropped 3 bases, with 10 bases sitting between them. There are 14 residues in the CDR3. The germline gives CDR1 SGHTA, CDR2 FQGNSA. The DNA for the CDR3 is TGTGCCAGCAGCTTAGGGGGACAAAACTACGAGCAGTACTTC. This sequence encodes CASSLGGQNYEQYF. The full variable domain, in which reference TRBV7-2 and TRBJ2-7 provide the parts outside the CDR3, is GAGVSQSPSNKVTEKGKDVELRCDPISGHTALYWYRQSLGQGLEFLIYFQGNSAPDKSGLPSDRFSAERTGGSVSTLTIQRTQQEDSAVYLCASSLGGQNYEQYFGPGTRLTVT.

The V gene is TRBV11-2, the J gene TRBJ2-2; a possible D gene is TRBD2 (5 bases). The V gene lost 5 bases and the J gene lost 4 bases, with 17 bases spanning the gap. Per germline, CDR1 SGHAT and CDR2 FQNNGV. CDR3 length equals 16 residues. CDR3 nucleotides: TGTGCCAGCAGCCCTAAAGACGGGATTATCACCGGGGAGCTGTTTTTT. Protein: CASSPKDGIITGELFF.

This clonotype was seen only a few times. The chain links TRBV18 to TRBJ1-4; 8 nucleotides agree with TRBD1. The CDR3 runs 15 residues. The V and J ends lost 4 bases and 8 bases, in that order; junction bases with no gene match: 9. Germline V gene sequence: CDR1 KGHSH, CDR2 LQKENI. CDR3 sequence: CASSLGQGRLEKLFF. The CDR3 DNA is TGTGCCAGCTCACTTGGACAGGGCAGGCTAGAAAAACTGTTTTTT.

CDR3 in amino acids: CASSSPTDREYEQYF. The DNA of the CDR3 is TGTGCCAGCAGCTCACCCACCGACAGGGAGTACGAGCAGTACTTC. This chain links TRBV7-6 with TRBJ2-7; 7 positions agree with TRBD1. With 4 bases clipped from V and 4 bases from J, the junction kept 10 bases outside the gene matches. This CDR3 is 15 amino acids long. Germline V gene sequence: CDR1 SGHVS, CDR2 FNYEAQ.

The table lists this clonotype with many counts. The chain joins TRBV7-3 to TRBJ2-7; D is perhaps TRBD1 (6 bases). This CDR3 is 15 amino acids long. CDR1 is SGHTA and CDR2 is FQGTGA in the germline V gene. The V and J ends lost 3 bases and 2 bases respectively, with 14 bases between them. The CDR3 DNA sequence: TGTGCCAGCAGCTTTACCCCGACAGGACCCTACGAGCAGTACTTC. Translated: CASSFTPTGPYEQYF.

The chain links TRBV9 to TRBJ2-7; possibly TRBD1 for D (6 bases). V lost 3 bases and J lost 6, with 16 bases in between. The CDR3 is made up of 14 amino acids. Germline V gives CDR1 SGDLS, CDR2 YYNGEE. This CDR3 reads CASSATGSLSEQYF. The CDR3 region has the DNA TGTGCCAGCAGCGCTACAGGGAGCCTAAGCGAGCAGTACTTC.

This clonotype was seen a few times. The gene calls are TRBV19 and TRBJ2-7, with a possible D match to TRBD2 (6 bases). The CDR3 has 13 residues. Trimming stripped 8 bases from V and 4 bases from J, with 15 bases between. Germline V gene data show CDR1 as LNHDA and CDR2 as SQIVND (reference sequence). CDR3 nucleotide sequence: TGTGCCAGTGGGGGGACTCAGCAGTACGAGCAGTACTTC. It translates to CASGGTQQYEQYF.